Below are 15 T cell receptor beta chains sequenced from a single sample in a study of CXCR3-negative and CXCR3-positive naive CD8 T cells. General study points: CXCR3-positive naive cells carried more hydrophobic TRB CDR3s than CXCR3-negative ones.

cDNA libraries for TRB were generated by 5' RACE incorporating UMI labels. TCRdb reprocessed the 5' RACE reads and reports one entry per CDR3 protein, with no DNA. The ten top clones account for 0.41%, within a sample of 100,000 to 150,000 distinct CDR3 sequences. These receptors' targets are unknown. Material for sequencing was naive CXCR3+ CD8+ T cells from blood. The subset denotes: CD45RO-CCR7+CD27+CD95- naive CD8+ T cells expressing CXCR3 (TNR3+). These receptors came from a human donor in good health. Some clones in this sample may be carry-over from other donors' samples.

V gene TRBV6-5 combines with J gene TRBJ2-7; TCRdb designates TRBD2, a call that cannot be tested without DNA. Germline assignment: CDR1 MNHEY and CDR2 SVGAGI. This CDR3 is 16 amino acids long. The CDR3 reads CASSYGTADGTYEQYF.

V usage is TRBV28 and J usage is TRBJ1-2; TCRdb lists TRBD1, though no DNA is available to test this call. This CDR3 contains 16 residues. Germline CDR1 reads MDHEN; CDR2 reads SYDVKM. CDR3 loop: CASSSTPGEWRNGYTF.

This chain uses TRBV28 with TRBJ1-1; TCRdb's assignment of TRBD1 cannot be checked, as there is no DNA. The CDR3 sequence is 15 residues long. Germline-derived CDR1 and CDR2 are MDHEN and SYDVKM. The CDR3 protein is CASSFWDRLNTEAFF.

The chain links TRBV28 to TRBJ1-1; TCRdb's assignment of TRBD1 cannot be checked, as there is no DNA. This CDR3 has 15 amino acids. Germline CDR1 is MDHEN and CDR2 is SYDVKM. Here the CDR3 reads CASSLRTGWGTEAFF.

The chain is built from TRBV5-1 and TRBJ2-1; TCRdb selects TRBD2, and the lack of DNA leaves this call unchecked. Germline V gene data show CDR1 as SGHRS and CDR2 as YFSETQ. This CDR3 comprises 15 residues. The CDR3: CASSSLAGGYNEQFF.

The V and J genes are TRBV9 and TRBJ2-1; with no DNA, the TCRdb D assignment of TRBD1 cannot be verified. Looked up from germline, CDR1 is SGDLS and CDR2 is YYNGEE. This CDR3 comprises 17 residues. The CDR3 protein is CASSVDFQGFSYNEQFF.

The chain has TRBV5-1 and TRBJ2-3. In germline, CDR1 is SGHRS, CDR2 YFSETQ. This CDR3 contains 16 residues. CDR3 region: CASSPALAASTDTQYF.

The chain combines TRBV4-3 with TRBJ1-1; absent DNA, TCRdb's TRBD1 call cannot be checked. Germline CDR1 is LGHNA and CDR2 is YSLEER. The CDR3 totals 18 residues. CDR3 sequence reads: CASSQDEPRQGAYTEAFF.

The chain carries TRBV30 and TRBJ1-1; the TCRdb call, TRBD1, lacks DNA for checking. The CDR3 has 13 residues. Per the germline V gene, CDR1 is GTSNPN and CDR2 is SVGIG (reference sequence). The CDR3 protein is CAWSGYRGTEAFF.

The chain couples TRBV7-9 to TRBJ2-1; TCRdb's D call of TRBD2 is untestable without DNA. In germline, CDR1 is SEHNR, CDR2 FQNEAQ (reference sequence). The CDR3 is 13 amino acids. The CDR3 spells CASSPPAYNEQFF.

The rearrangement joins TRBV7-9 to TRBJ2-5; TCRdb's assignment of TRBD1 cannot be checked, as there is no DNA. CDR3 length: 15 residues. The germline V gene has CDR1 SEHNR and CDR2 FQNEAQ (reference sequence). This chain's CDR3 is CASSLDPAGIETQYF.

The V gene is TRBV5-8, the J gene TRBJ2-1; lacking DNA, the TRBD2 call made by TCRdb goes unchecked. The germline V gene encodes CDR1 SGHTS and CDR2 YDEGEE. The CDR3 is made up of 17 amino acids. CDR3 in amino acids: CASSSGLADSSYNEQFF. Full variable domain (missing parts from reference TRBV5-8 and TRBJ2-1): EAGVTQSPTHLIKTRGQQATLRCSPISGHTSVYWYQQALGLGLQFLLWYDEGEERNRGNFPPRFSGRQFPNYSSELNVNALELEDSALYLCASSSGLADSSYNEQFFGPGTRLTVL.

V is TRBV10-3 and J is TRBJ2-6; there is no DNA to check the TCRdb D call of TRBD1. The CDR3 totals 16 residues. The germline CDR1 and CDR2 sequences are ENHRY and SYGVKD. The CDR3 loop is CAISPVGGSGANVLTF.

This sequence joins TRBV15 and TRBJ2-7. Germline CDR1 and CDR2: LNHNV and YYDKDF (reference sequence). This CDR3 region has 13 residues. The chain's CDR3 is CATSRDTVTEQYF.

The chain recombines TRBV4-1 with TRBJ2-7; TCRdb proposes TRBD1, but this gene call is untestable without DNA. This CDR3 region has 14 residues. Germline CDR1 is MGHRA and CDR2 is YSYEKL. The CDR3 protein is CASSQDSQGLEQYF.